The 7 T cell receptor beta chains given below trace back to one sample, sequenced in a study of blood T cell repertoires in COVID-19. The method was immunoSEQ multiplex PCR; TCRdb's version includes in-frame clones alone and lacks a portion of them. This sample has approximately 210,000 clones, with approximately 86% found just once. The specimen sequenced was PBMCs or T cells enriched from blood (not recorded which). The receptor set was obtained from a woman aged 50 to 60 with acute COVID-19.

The rearrangement uses TRBV6-5 and TRBJ1-5; D perhaps matches TRBD1 (5 bases). The germline V and J ends were trimmed by 2 bases and 3 bases, with 8 bases remaining between them. Germline V gene lookup returns CDR1 MNHEY and CDR2 SVGAGI. This CDR3 is 14 amino acids long. The CDR3 loop reads CASSYGRANQPQHF. In nucleotides, the CDR3 is TGTGCCAGCAGTTACGGCAGGGCCAATCAGCCCCAGCATTTT.

The J gene is TRBJ1-1, the V gene TRBV2; D uncertain. V shed 7 bases and J shed 4 bases, with 10 bases lying between them. CDR1 and CDR2 from the germline V gene are SNHLY and FYNNEI. The CDR3 spans 12 residues. The CDR3 DNA sequence: TGTGCCAGCATCGAGGAGGGCACTGAAGCTTTCTTT. As protein: CASIEEGTEAFF.

V usage is TRBV6-1 and J usage is TRBJ1-2, with a possible D match to TRBD1 (6 bases). This CDR3 comprises 15 residues. Germline CDR1 and CDR2: MNHNS and SASEGT. Trimming pared 0 bases from V and 4 bases from J, leaving 12 bases between. CDR3 nucleotides: TGTGCCAGCAGTGAAGCGGCCGGACAGCGCTATGGCTACACCTTC. This translates into CASSEAAGQRYGYTF.

The chain couples TRBV24-1 to TRBJ2-1; D perhaps matches TRBD1 (6 bases). V was clipped by 10 bases and J by 4 bases, with 7 bases between them. CDR1 KGHDR and CDR2 SFDVKD come from the germline V gene. The CDR3 is 11 residues long. The DNA of the CDR3 is TGTGCCACACAGGGTTACAATGAGCAGTTCTTC. As protein: CATQGYNEQFF.

This chain uses TRBV18 with TRBJ1-2; 8 nucleotides align to TRBD1. Looked up from germline, CDR1 is KGHSH and CDR2 is LQKENI. V lost 2 bases, J lost 7 bases, and 9 bases stayed unmatched. CDR3 length: 15 amino acids. CDR3 nucleotide sequence: TGTGCCAGCTCACCAGAATCAGCAGGGGGCCGTGGCTACACCTTC. This sequence encodes CASSPESAGGRGYTF. Complete variable domain (other parts from reference TRBV18 and TRBJ1-2): NAGVMQNPRHLVRRRGQEARLRCSPMKGHSHVYWYRQLPEEGLKFMVYLQKENIIDESGMPKERFSAEFPKEGPSILRIQQVVRGDSAAYFCASSPESAGGRGYTFGSGTRLTVV.

The chain has TRBV7-9 and TRBJ2-7, with TRBD2 identical over 7 bases. After removal of 5 bases from V and 0 bases from J, the junction contained 4 bases not matched to a gene. The CDR3 sequence is 14 residues long. The germline CDR1 and CDR2 sequences are SEHNR and FQNEAQ (reference sequence). The CDR3 DNA sequence: TGTGCCAGCAGCCGATGGGACTACTCCTACGAGCAGTACTTC. It is translated as CASSRWDYSYEQYF.

The gene calls are TRBV28 and TRBJ1-5; D uncertain. The V end was cut by 5 bases, the J end by 7 bases, with 9 bases between. The germline gives CDR1 MDHEN, CDR2 SYDVKM. There are 12 residues in the CDR3. CDR3 loop: CASSTGGQPQHF. In DNA form, the CDR3 reads TGTGCCAGCAGTACGGGTGGACAGCCCCAGCATTTT. The complete variable domain, with remaining parts taken from reference TRBV28 and TRBJ1-5, reads DVKVTQSSRYLVKRTGEKVFLECVQDMDHENMFWYRQDPGLGLRLIYFSYDVKMKEKGDIPEGYSVSREKKERFSLILESASTNQTSMYLCASSTGGQPQHFGDGTRLSIL.